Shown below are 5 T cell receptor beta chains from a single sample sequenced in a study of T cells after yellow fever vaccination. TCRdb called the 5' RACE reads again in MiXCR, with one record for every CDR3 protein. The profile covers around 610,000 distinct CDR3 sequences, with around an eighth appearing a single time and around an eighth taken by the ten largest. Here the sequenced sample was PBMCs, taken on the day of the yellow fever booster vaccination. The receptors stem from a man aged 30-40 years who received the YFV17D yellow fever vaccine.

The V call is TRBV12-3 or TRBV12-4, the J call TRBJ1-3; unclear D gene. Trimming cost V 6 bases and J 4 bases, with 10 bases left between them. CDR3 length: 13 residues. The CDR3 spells CASSAEVGNTIYF. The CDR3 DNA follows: TGTGCCAGCAGCGCGGAGGTGGGAAACACCATATATTTT.

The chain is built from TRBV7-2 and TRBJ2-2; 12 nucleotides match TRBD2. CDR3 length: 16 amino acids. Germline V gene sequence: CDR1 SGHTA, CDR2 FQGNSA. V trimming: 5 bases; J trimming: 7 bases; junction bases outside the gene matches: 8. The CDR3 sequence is CASSQRTSGKDGELFF. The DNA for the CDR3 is TGTGCCAGCAGCCAGAGGACTAGCGGGAAGGACGGGGAGCTGTTTTTT.

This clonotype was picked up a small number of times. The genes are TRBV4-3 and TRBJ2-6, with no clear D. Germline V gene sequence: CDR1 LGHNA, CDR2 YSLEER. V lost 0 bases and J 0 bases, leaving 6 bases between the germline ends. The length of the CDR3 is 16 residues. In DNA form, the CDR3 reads TGCGCCAGCAGCCAAGATGGGTTCTCTGGGGCCAACGTCCTGACTTTC. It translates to CASSQDGFSGANVLTF.

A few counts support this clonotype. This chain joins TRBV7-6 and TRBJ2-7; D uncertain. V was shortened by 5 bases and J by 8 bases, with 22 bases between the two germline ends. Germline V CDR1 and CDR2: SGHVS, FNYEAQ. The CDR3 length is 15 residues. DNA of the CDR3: TGTGCCAGCAGCCAGCCTGACGGACCCGCAGCTCAGCAGTACTTC. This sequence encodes CASSQPDGPAAQQYF.

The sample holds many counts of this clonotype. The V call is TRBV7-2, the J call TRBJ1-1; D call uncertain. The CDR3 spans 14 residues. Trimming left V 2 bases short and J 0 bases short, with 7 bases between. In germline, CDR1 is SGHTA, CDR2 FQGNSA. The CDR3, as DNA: TGTGCCAGCAGCTTATTAGGAGTGAACACTGAAGCTTTCTTT. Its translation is CASSLLGVNTEAFF.